A single sample gave rise to the 27 T cell receptor beta chains below, sequenced in a study of graft-versus-host responses after intestinal transplantation. This table comes from immunoSEQ multiplex PCR, and its TCRdb copy is limited to in-frame clones, with some not included. Of around 71,000 clones listed, around nine tenths are singletons. The starting material was bone marrow, obtained 700 to 750 days after intestinal transplantation. These receptor sequences come from a human patient who received an intestinal transplant, so some T cells may come from the graft donor.

This chain links TRBV11-2 with TRBJ1-5; D might be TRBD1 (6 bases). V lost 1 base and J 0 bases, leaving 10 bases between the germline ends. The CDR3 runs to 16 residues. The germline V gene encodes CDR1 SGHAT and CDR2 FQNNGV. The CDR3 spells CASSLVGGASNQPQHF. CDR3 sequence (DNA): TGTGCCAGCAGCTTAGTGGGGGGGGCTAGCAATCAGCCCCAGCATTTT.

The chain carries TRBV5-4 and TRBJ1-2; the D gene is possibly TRBD1 (5 bases). Germline loops: CDR1 SGHNT, CDR2 YYREEE (reference sequence). The CDR3 runs 13 residues. V lost 3 bases to trimming and J lost 8 bases, with 14 bases between them. CDR3 bases: TGTGCCAGCAGCTATGGGAATGGGGACGGCTACACCTTC. It encodes CASSYGNGDGYTF.

This sequence joins TRBV12-5 and TRBJ1-1; maybe TRBD1 (5 bases). The CDR3 totals 16 residues. Trimming took 3 bases from V and 6 from J, leaving 20 bases between them. Germline CDR1 LGHNT, CDR2 FRNRAP. CDR3 amino acids: CASGFGPFGGGSEAFF. The DNA for the CDR3 is TGTGCTAGTGGTTTCGGGCCCTTTGGGGGAGGGTCTGAAGCTTTCTTT.

The chain combines TRBV11-2 with TRBJ1-5; unclear D gene. The V and J ends lost 4 bases and 9 bases respectively, with 7 bases between them. CDR3 length equals 11 residues. Germline assignment: CDR1 SGHAT and CDR2 FQNNGV. CDR3 sequence: CASSYYWPQHF. Written as DNA, the CDR3 is TGTGCCAGCAGCTATTACTGGCCCCAGCATTTT. The variable domain in full, completed from reference TRBV11-2 and TRBJ1-5, reads EAGVAQSPRYKIIEKRQSVAFWCNPISGHATLYWYQQILGQGPKLLIQFQNNGVVDDSQLPKDRFSAERLKGVDSTLKIQPAKLEDSAVYLCASSYYWPQHFGDGTRLSIL.

The chain has TRBV7-3 and TRBJ2-2; D is unresolved. Trimming removed 6 bases at V and 0 bases at J, with 5 bases between. The CDR3 has 13 amino acids. Germline CDR1 reads SGHTA; CDR2 reads FQGTGA. The CDR3 sequence: CASRGPNTGELFF. CDR3 nucleotides: TGTGCCAGCAGAGGTCCGAACACCGGGGAGCTGTTTTTT.

The chain carries TRBV5-1 and TRBJ2-1, with D possibly called TRBD1 or TRBD2 (5 bases each). This CDR3 region has 15 residues. V lost 1 base and J 5 bases, leaving 13 bases between the germline ends. The germline CDR1 and CDR2 sequences are SGHRS and YFSETQ. The CDR3 DNA is TGCGCCAGCAGCTTGTGGGACCCAGCGGACAATGAGCAGTTCTTC. This encodes CASSLWDPADNEQFF.

The chain couples TRBV7-9 to TRBJ1-1; D is possibly TRBD1 (5 bases). Germline V gene sequence: CDR1 SEHNR, CDR2 FQNEAQ (reference sequence). The V end was cut by 2 bases, the J end by 1 base, with 11 bases between. The CDR3 contains 15 residues. CDR3 sequence (DNA): TGTGCCAGCAGCTTAAAGGGGTCGGAGAACACTGAAGCTTTCTTT. Its translation is CASSLKGSENTEAFF.

V usage is TRBV6-6 and J usage is TRBJ1-6, with D perhaps matching TRBD1 (5 bases). Trimming shortened V by 2 bases and J by 8 bases, and 13 bases separated the two germline ends. The germline V gene has CDR1 MNHNY and CDR2 SVGAGI (reference sequence). The CDR3 has 15 amino acids. This chain's CDR3 is CASSYGGPGDSPLHF. For the CDR3, the DNA is TGTGCCAGCAGTTACGGGGGACCCGGCGATTCACCCCTCCACTTT.

The rearrangement joins TRBV27 to TRBJ2-1, with TRBD1 matching 7 bases. This CDR3 spans 15 amino acids. Losses at the gene ends were 2 bases for V and 15 bases for J; bases not matched to a gene: 16. The germline CDR1 and CDR2 sequences are MNHEY and SMNVEV (reference sequence). Here the CDR3 reads CASSLHAPTGVKLFF. The CDR3 coding sequence is TGTGCCAGCAGTTTACACGCTCCTACAGGGGTGAAACTGTTCTTC.

This chain connects TRBV15 to TRBJ1-5, with D possibly TRBD1 on 6 matching bases. CDR3 length equals 17 residues. Germline assignment: CDR1 LNHNV and CDR2 YYDKDF (reference sequence). The germline V and J ends were trimmed by 0 bases and 6 bases, with 18 bases remaining between them. CDR3 bases: TGTGCCACCAGCAGAGATCTGAGCTACAGGGACCCTCAGCCCCAGCATTTT. Translated: CATSRDLSYRDPQPQHF.

This chain uses TRBV19 with TRBJ2-1; D call uncertain. V lost 6 bases and J 0 bases, leaving 12 bases between the germline ends. The CDR3 totals 15 residues. Germline V gene lookup returns CDR1 LNHDA and CDR2 SQIVND (reference sequence). The CDR3 region has the DNA TGTGCCAGTAGCGCCACAGTGAGCTCCTACAATGAGCAGTTCTTC. This gives the protein CASSATVSSYNEQFF.

J is TRBJ2-5 and V is TRBV18, with unresolved D. Germline CDR1 and CDR2: KGHSH and LQKENI. V lost 5 bases to trimming and J lost 2 bases, with 9 bases between them. CDR3 length: 13 residues. CDR3 in amino acids: CASSALQQETQYF. CDR3 nucleotide sequence: TGTGCCAGCTCAGCCCTACAGCAAGAGACCCAGTACTTC.

The gene calls are TRBV5-4 and TRBJ2-1, with D uncertain. Germline CDR1 is SGHNT and CDR2 is YYREEE (reference sequence). Trimming took 0 bases from V and 8 from J, leaving 3 bases between them. This CDR3 is built from 11 residues. The CDR3 is CASSLGYEQFF. The CDR3 DNA is TGTGCCAGCAGCTTGGGCTATGAGCAGTTCTTC.

This chain connects TRBV6-5 to TRBJ2-3; a weak D match, TRBD1 (6 bases). V was clipped by 6 bases and J by 0 bases, with 13 bases between them. This CDR3 has 15 residues. Per the germline V gene, CDR1 is MNHEY and CDR2 is SVGAGI. CDR3 coding DNA: TGTGCCAGCAGAAGGTCAAGGGGGAGCACAGATACGCAGTATTTT. Protein product: CASRRSRGSTDTQYF.

The rearrangement links TRBV6-5 to TRBJ1-3, with D unclear. The CDR3 contains 15 residues. Germline CDR1 reads MNHEY; CDR2 reads SVGAGI. Trimming removed 2 bases from V and 3 bases from J, with 11 bases in between. This CDR3 is CASSYGRGYGNTIYF. CDR3 DNA: TGTGCCAGCAGTTACGGCCGCGGATATGGAAACACCATATATTTT.

This chain uses TRBV5-6 with TRBJ2-7; D may match TRBD1 or TRBD2 (6 bases each). The V end was cut by 6 bases, the J end by 6 bases, with 19 bases between. CDR3 length: 14 residues. Germline V gene data show CDR1 as SGHDT and CDR2 as YYEEEE. The CDR3 sequence is CASTHLPGASEQYF. The CDR3, as DNA: TGTGCCAGCACCCACCTCCCGGGGGCCAGCGAGCAGTACTTC.

Here the CDR3 reads CASSSEYSNEQFF. The DNA of the CDR3 is TGTGCCAGCAGTTCCGAGTACAGCAATGAGCAGTTCTTC. The genes are TRBV6-5 and TRBJ2-1, with D hard to call. CDR1 MNHEY and CDR2 SVGAGI come from the germline V gene. The V gene lost 4 bases and the J gene lost 6 bases, with 10 bases spanning the gap. CDR3 length: 13 amino acids.

V usage is TRBV30 and J usage is TRBJ1-4; D not resolved. The CDR3 is 13 amino acids. With 3 bases removed from V and 6 bases from J, the gap between germline ends came to 11 bases. CDR1 is GTSNPN, CDR2 SVGIG, per germline (reference sequence). CDR3 amino acids: CAWSADGYEKLFF. Written as DNA, the CDR3 is TGTGCCTGGAGCGCGGACGGATATGAAAAACTGTTTTTT.

This chain connects TRBV7-6 to TRBJ2-1; 12 nucleotides line up with TRBD2. Germline CDR1 reads SGHVS; CDR2 reads FNYEAQ. V gave up 1 base and J gave up 9 bases; unmatched junction bases: 7. The CDR3 covers 16 residues. The CDR3 sequence is CASSLVLAGGRGEQFF. DNA of the CDR3: TGTGCCAGCAGCTTAGTTCTAGCGGGGGGGCGTGGTGAGCAGTTCTTC.

The genes are TRBV5-6 and TRBJ1-6; the match to TRBD1 covers 11 bases. V shed 0 bases and J 10 bases; nucleotides not matched to a gene: 0. The CDR3 consists of 14 residues. Per the germline V gene, CDR1 is SGHDT and CDR2 is YYEEEE. CDR3 nucleotide sequence: TGTGCCAGCAGCTTGGGGACAGGGGGCTCACCCCTCCACTTT. Protein: CASSLGTGGSPLHF.

This clone was seen only once. V usage is TRBV5-6 and J usage is TRBJ1-6, with D hard to call. This CDR3 contains 16 residues. V dropped 4 bases and J dropped 6 bases, with 17 bases sitting between them. Germline-derived CDR1 and CDR2 are SGHDT and YYEEEE. Here the CDR3 DNA reads TGTGCCAGCAGCCTTGAAAGAGGACTGATTAATTCACCCCTCCACTTT. Translation: CASSLERGLINSPLHF.

The V call is TRBV29-1, the J call TRBJ2-4, with D tentatively TRBD1 (6 bases). CDR1 and CDR2 from the germline V gene are SQVTM and ANQGSEA. The CDR3 runs 14 residues. The V end lost 6 bases, the J end lost 2 bases, and 14 bases lay between the germline ends. In nucleotides, the CDR3 is TGCAGCGTCAGGGGCCCGGGGACCAAAAACATTCAGTACTTC. This translates into CSVRGPGTKNIQYF. Together with reference TRBV29-1 and TRBJ2-4, the CDR3 gives the full variable domain: SAVISQKPSRDICQRGTSLTIQCQVDSQVTMMFWYRQQPGQSLTLIATANQGSEATYESGFVIDKFPISRPNLTFSTLTVSNMSPEDSSIYLCSVRGPGTKNIQYFGAGTRLSVL.

As regards this clone: One end of the junction does not line up with germline, which may come from a read error. The chain has TRBV13 and TRBJ1-4; maybe TRBD1 (6 bases). This CDR3 has 17 amino acids. Germline-derived CDR1 and CDR2 are PRHDT and FYEKMQ (reference sequence). In DNA, the CDR3 is TGTGCCAGCAACTTAGGGGGACACCCTGCAACTAATGAAAAACTGTTTTTT. Translated: CASNLGGHPATNEKLFF.

The chain has TRBV4-1 and TRBJ1-5, with D perhaps TRBD1 (5 bases). The CDR3 runs 14 residues. Germline CDR1 and CDR2: MGHRA and YSYEKL. Trimming took 4 bases from V and 3 from J, leaving 10 bases between them. The CDR3 protein is CASSLVGANQPQHF. For the CDR3, the DNA is TGCGCCAGCAGCCTGGTCGGGGCCAATCAGCCCCAGCATTTT.

CDR3 loop: CASSSPVGGQPQHF. The CDR3 DNA is TGTGCCAGTAGTTCCCCCGTGGGGGGCCAGCCCCAGCATTTT. The chain joins TRBV19 to TRBJ1-5; a possible D gene is TRBD1 (6 bases). Trimming removed 5 bases from V and 7 bases from J, with 15 bases in between. There are 14 residues in the CDR3. Germline V lookup: CDR1 LNHDA, CDR2 SQIVND (reference sequence).

This clone occurred once. V is TRBV25-1 and J is TRBJ2-1; tentatively, D is TRBD2 (5 bases). This CDR3 comprises 17 residues. From germline, CDR1 is MGHDK and CDR2 SYGVNS. The germline V and J ends were trimmed by 6 bases and 0 bases, with 18 bases remaining between them. Here the CDR3 DNA reads TGTGCCAGCAGCGCTCTTGGGAGACAAAGCTCCTACAATGAGCAGTTCTTC. Translation gives CASSALGRQSSYNEQFF. The full variable domain, with the rest looked up from reference TRBV25-1 and TRBJ2-1, is EADIYQTPRYLVIGTGKKITLECSQTMGHDKMYWYQQDPGMELHLIHYSYGVNSTEKGDLSSESTVSRIRTEHFPLTLESARPSHTSQYLCASSALGRQSSYNEQFFGPGTRLTVL.

This clone appeared a few times. This chain's CDR3 is CASSRTPRRGYTF. In nucleotides, the CDR3 is TGTGCCAGCAGTCGAACCCCTCGACGAGGCTACACCTTC. The rearrangement joins TRBV6-5 to TRBJ1-2; D is ambiguous. The ends were cut back, 5 bases at V and 8 bases at J, with 15 bases in the middle. From germline, CDR1 is MNHEY and CDR2 SVGAGI. The CDR3 totals 13 residues.